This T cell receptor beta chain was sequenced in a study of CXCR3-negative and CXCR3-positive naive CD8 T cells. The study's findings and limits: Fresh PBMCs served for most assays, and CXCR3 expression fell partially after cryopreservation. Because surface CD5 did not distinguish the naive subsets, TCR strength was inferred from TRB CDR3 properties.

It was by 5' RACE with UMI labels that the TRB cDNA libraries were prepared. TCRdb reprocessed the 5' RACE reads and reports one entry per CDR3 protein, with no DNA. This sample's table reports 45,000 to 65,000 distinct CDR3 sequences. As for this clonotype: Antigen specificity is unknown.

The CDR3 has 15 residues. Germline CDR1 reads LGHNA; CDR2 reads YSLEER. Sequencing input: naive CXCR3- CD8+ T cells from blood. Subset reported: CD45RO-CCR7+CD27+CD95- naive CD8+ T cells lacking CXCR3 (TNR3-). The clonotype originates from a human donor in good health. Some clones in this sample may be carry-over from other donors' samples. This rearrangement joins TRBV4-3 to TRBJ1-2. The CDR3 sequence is CASSQERTDNYGYTF.